The clone carrying this TCR beta chain came up many times. The data belong to a study of T cells in Graves' hyperthyroidism and ophthalmopathy. Amplification of TCR beta CDR3 regions used RNA as the template. First-round RT-PCR targeting the TCR CDR3 was performed with the HTBI primer set. TCRdb re-derived calls from the multiplex PCR reads in MiXCR, one entry per CDR3 protein. In the table there are 270,000 or so distinct CDR3 sequences, 25% of which are singletons. The sequenced material came from blood. The origin of this receptor is a man aged 35-49 years with Graves' hyperthyroidism that later progressed to Graves' ophthalmopathy.

CDR3 nucleotides: TGTGCTAGTGGTTTGGTACTCGGTAAGCCGGGAACCCAAGAGACCCAGTACTTC. It translates to CASGLVLGKPGTQETQYF. The V gene is TRBV12-5, the J gene TRBJ2-5; maybe TRBD2 (5 bases). Germline values: CDR1 LGHNT, CDR2 FRNRAP. V shed 0 bases and J shed 1 base, with 18 bases lying between them. The CDR3 sequence is 18 residues long.